This T cell receptor (beta chain) came from a study of blood T cell repertoires in COVID-19. About the research overall: Donors in the United States, Italy and Spain gave samples during acute or convalescent COVID-19.

The junction had 8 bases not matched to a gene; V was cut back by 8 bases and J by 0 bases. The CDR3 spans 15 residues. Per the germline V gene, CDR1 is LNHDA and CDR2 is SQIVND (reference sequence). Original handling: Reference gene primer amplification in the assay estimated nucleated cell counts. Produced via immunoSEQ multiplex PCR; TCRdb's table is partial and in-frame only. D and trimming come from the DNA, and the V and J calls and clone size come from that table. Here the sample spans about 30,000 clones, around 90% being singletons. This receptor was taken from a human donor in a cohort sampled during active COVID-19. Sequenced material: peripheral blood. The chain links TRBV19 to TRBJ2-3; 7 bases fit TRBD1. This CDR3 is CASAKLTGSTDTQYF. DNA for the CDR3: TGTGCCAGTGCCAAGCTGACAGGGAGCACAGATACGCAGTATTTT.